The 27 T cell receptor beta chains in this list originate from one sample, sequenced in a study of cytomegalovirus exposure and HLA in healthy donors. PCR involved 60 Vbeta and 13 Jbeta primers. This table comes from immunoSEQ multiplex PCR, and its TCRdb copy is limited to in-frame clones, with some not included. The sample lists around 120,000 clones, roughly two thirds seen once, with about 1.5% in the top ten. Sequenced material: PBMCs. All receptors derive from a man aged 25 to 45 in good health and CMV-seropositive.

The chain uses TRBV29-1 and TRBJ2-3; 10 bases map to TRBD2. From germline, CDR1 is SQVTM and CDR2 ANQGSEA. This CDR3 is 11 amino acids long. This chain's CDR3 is CTRLAGDTQYF. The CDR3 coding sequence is TGCACCAGACTAGCGGGAGATACGCAGTATTTT.

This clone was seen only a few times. CDR3 region: CASSPTGETQYF. Here the CDR3 DNA reads TGTGCCAGCAGTCCGACCGGGGAGACCCAGTACTTC. The V gene is TRBV6-5, the J gene TRBJ2-5; D is undetermined. Germline CDR1 reads MNHEY; CDR2 reads SVGAGI. With 5 bases removed from V and 5 bases from J, the gap between germline ends came to 9 bases. This CDR3 region has 12 residues.

CDR3 amino acids: CSVVSGQETQYF. CDR3 DNA: TGCAGCGTTGTTTCGGGGCAAGAGACCCAGTACTTC. J is TRBJ2-5 and V is TRBV29-1, with TRBD2 as a possible D gene (5 bases). The CDR3 sequence is 12 residues long. V was clipped by 4 bases and J by 2 bases, with 8 bases between them. The germline gives CDR1 SQVTM, CDR2 ANQGSEA.

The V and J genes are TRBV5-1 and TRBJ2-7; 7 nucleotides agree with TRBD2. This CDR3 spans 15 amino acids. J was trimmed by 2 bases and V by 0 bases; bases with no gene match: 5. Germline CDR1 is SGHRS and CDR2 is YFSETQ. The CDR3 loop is CASSLAVGLPYEQYF. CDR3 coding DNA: TGCGCCAGCAGCTTGGCCGTGGGACTACCCTACGAGCAGTACTTC.

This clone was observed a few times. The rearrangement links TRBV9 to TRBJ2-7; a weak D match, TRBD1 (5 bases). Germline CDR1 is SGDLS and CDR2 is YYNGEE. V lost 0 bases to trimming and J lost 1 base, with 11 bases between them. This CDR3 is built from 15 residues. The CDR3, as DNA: TGTGCCAGCAGCGTAGAGGGGTTCCCTTCCTACGAGCAGTACTTC. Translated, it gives CASSVEGFPSYEQYF.

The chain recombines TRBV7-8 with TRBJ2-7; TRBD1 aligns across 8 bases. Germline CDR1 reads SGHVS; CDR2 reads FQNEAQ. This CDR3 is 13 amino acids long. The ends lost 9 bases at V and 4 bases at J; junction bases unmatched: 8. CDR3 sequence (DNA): TGTGCCAGTGACAGGGGCGATGGGTACGAGCAGTACTTC. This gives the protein CASDRGDGYEQYF.

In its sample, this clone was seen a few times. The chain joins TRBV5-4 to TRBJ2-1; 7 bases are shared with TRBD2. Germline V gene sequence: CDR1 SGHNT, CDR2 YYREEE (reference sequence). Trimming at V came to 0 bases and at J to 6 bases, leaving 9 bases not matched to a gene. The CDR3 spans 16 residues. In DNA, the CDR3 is TGTGCCAGCAGCTTGGGGGGGAGGGCCTTGGCCAATGAGCAGTTCTTC. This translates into CASSLGGRALANEQFF. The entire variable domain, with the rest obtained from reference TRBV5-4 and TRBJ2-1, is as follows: ETGVTQSPTHLIKTRGQQVTLRCSSQSGHNTVSWYQQALGQGPQFIFQYYREEENGRGNFPPRFSGLQFPNYSSELNVNALELDDSALYLCASSLGGRALANEQFFGPGTRLTVL.

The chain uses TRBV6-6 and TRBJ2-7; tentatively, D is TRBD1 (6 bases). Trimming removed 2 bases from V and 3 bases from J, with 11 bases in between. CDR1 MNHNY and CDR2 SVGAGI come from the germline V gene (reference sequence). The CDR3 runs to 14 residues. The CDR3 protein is CASSYQGLSYEQYF. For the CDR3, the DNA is TGTGCCAGCAGTTACCAGGGGTTGAGCTACGAGCAGTACTTC.

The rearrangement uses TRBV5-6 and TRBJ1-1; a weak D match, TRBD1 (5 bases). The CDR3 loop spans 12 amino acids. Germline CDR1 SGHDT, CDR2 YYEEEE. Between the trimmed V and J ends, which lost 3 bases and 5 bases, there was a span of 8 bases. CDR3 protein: CASSWGGTEAFF. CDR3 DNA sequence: TGTGCCAGCAGCTGGGGGGGGACTGAAGCTTTCTTT.

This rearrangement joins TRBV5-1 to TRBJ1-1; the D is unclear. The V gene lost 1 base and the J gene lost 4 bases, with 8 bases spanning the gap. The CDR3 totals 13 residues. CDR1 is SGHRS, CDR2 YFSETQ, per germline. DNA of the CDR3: TGCGCCAGCAGCTTGCAGGTCGGCACTGAAGCTTTCTTT. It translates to CASSLQVGTEAFF.

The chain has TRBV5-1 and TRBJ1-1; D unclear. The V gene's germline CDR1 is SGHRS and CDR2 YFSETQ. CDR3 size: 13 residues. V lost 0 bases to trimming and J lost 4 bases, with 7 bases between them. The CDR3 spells CASSLARITEAFF. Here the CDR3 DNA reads TGCGCCAGCAGCTTGGCGCGGATCACTGAAGCTTTCTTT. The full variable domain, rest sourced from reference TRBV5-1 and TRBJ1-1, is KAGVTQTPRYLIKTRGQQVTLSCSPISGHRSVSWYQQTPGQGLQFLFEYFSETQRNKGNFPGRFSGRQFSNSRSEMNVSTLELGDSALYLCASSLARITEAFFGQGTRLTVV.

The CDR3 reads CASSRSGQGYEKLFF. In DNA form, the CDR3 reads TGTGCCAGCAGCCGTTCCGGACAGGGCTATGAAAAACTGTTTTTT. The chain carries TRBV5-6 and TRBJ1-4; 8 bases align to TRBD1. Germline loops: CDR1 SGHDT, CDR2 YYEEEE. This CDR3 contains 15 residues. Trimming cost V 4 bases and J 6 bases; bases outside gene matches: 8.

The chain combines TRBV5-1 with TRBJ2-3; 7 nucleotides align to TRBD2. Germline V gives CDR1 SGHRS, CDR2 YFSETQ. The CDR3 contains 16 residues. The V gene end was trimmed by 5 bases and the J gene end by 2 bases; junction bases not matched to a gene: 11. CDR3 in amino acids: CASRDSAGRVTDTQYF. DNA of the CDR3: TGCGCCAGCAGAGATTCAGCGGGACGGGTCACAGATACGCAGTATTTT.

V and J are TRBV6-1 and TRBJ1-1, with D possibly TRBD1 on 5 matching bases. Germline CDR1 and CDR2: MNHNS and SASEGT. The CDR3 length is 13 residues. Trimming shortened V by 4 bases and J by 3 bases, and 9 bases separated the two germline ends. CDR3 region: CASSGRGDTEAFF. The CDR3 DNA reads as TGTGCCAGCAGTGGAAGGGGTGACACTGAAGCTTTCTTT.

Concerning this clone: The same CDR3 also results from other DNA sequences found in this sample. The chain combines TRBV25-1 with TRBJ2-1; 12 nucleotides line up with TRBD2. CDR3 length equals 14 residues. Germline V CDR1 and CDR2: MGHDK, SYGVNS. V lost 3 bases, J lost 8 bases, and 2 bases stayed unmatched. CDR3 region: CASSDRLAGDEQFF. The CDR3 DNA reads TGTGCCAGCAGTGACAGACTAGCGGGAGATGAGCAGTTCTTC.

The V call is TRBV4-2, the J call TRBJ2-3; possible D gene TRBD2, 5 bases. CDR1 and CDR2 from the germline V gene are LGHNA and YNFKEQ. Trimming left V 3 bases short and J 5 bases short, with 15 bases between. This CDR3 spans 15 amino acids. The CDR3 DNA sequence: TGTGCCAGCAGCCACCCGGAGGTTTCGGGAGATACGCAGTATTTT. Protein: CASSHPEVSGDTQYF.

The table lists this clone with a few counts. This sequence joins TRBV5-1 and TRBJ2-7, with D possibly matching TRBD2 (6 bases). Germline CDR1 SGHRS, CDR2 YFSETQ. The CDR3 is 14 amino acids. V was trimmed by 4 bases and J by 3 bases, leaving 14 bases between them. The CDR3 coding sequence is TGCGCCAGCAGCCAGGGTGGAGGGGACTACGAGCAGTACTTC. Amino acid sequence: CASSQGGGDYEQYF. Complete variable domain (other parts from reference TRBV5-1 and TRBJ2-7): KAGVTQTPRYLIKTRGQQVTLSCSPISGHRSVSWYQQTPGQGLQFLFEYFSETQRNKGNFPGRFSGRQFSNSRSEMNVSTLELGDSALYLCASSQGGGDYEQYFGPGTRLTVT.

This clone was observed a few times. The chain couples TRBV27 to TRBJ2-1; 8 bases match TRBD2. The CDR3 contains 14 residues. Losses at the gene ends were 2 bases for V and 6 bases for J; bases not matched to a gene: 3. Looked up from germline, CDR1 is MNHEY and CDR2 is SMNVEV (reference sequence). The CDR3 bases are TGTGCCAGCAGTTTACGGCTAGCGGGCAATGAGCAGTTCTTC. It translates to CASSLRLAGNEQFF.

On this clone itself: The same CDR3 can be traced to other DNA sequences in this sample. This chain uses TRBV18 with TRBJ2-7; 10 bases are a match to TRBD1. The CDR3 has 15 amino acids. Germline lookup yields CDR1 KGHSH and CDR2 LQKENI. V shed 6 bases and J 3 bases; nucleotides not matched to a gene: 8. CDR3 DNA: TGTGCCAGCTCGCCTCGGGACAGGGGACTCTACGAGCAGTACTTC. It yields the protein CASSPRDRGLYEQYF.

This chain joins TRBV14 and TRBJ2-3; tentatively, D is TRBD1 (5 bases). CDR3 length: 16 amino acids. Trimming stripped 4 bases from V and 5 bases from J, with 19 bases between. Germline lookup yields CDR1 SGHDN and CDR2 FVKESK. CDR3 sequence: CASSPDAGPQGDTQYF. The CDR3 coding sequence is TGTGCCAGCAGCCCCGACGCAGGCCCTCAGGGAGATACGCAGTATTTT.

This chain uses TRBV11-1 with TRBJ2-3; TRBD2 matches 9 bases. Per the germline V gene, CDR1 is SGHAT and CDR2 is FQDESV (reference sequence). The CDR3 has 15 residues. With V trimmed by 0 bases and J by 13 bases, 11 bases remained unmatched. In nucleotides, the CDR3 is TGTGCCAGCAGCTTAGCGCTGGGGCTAGCGGGGACGAAGTATTTT. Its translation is CASSLALGLAGTKYF.

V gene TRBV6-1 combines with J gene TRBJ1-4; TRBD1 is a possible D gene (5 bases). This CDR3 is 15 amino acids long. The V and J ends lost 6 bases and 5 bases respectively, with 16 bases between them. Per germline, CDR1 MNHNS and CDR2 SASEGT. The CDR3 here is CASRRTAGPNEKLFF. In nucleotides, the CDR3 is TGTGCCAGCAGAAGAACAGCGGGACCAAATGAAAAACTGTTTTTT.

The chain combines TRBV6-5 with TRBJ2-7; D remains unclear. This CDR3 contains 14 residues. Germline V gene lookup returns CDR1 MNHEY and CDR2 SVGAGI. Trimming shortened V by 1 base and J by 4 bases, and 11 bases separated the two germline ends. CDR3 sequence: CASSYWADSYEQYF. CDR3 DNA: TGTGCCAGCAGTTACTGGGCAGATAGTTACGAGCAGTACTTC.

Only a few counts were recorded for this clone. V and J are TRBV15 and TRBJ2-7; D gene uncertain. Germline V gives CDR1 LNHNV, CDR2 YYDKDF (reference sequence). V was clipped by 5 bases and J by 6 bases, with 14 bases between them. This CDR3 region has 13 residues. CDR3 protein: CATSPTGVSEQYF. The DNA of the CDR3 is TGTGCCACCAGCCCGACTGGCGTTAGCGAGCAGTACTTC.

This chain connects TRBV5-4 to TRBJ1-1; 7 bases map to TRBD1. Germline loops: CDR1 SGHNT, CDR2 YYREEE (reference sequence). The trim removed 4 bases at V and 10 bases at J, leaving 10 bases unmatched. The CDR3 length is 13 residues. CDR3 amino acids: CASSLDRDVLAFF. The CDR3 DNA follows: TGTGCCAGCAGCCTAGACAGGGACGTCTTAGCTTTCTTT.

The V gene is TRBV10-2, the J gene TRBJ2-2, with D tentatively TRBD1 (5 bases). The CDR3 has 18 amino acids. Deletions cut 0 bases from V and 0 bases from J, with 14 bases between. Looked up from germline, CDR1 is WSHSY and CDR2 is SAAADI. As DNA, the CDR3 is TGCGCCAGCAGTGAGTCAAACAGGCGGTACTCGAACACCGGGGAGCTGTTTTTT. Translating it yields CASSESNRRYSNTGELFF.

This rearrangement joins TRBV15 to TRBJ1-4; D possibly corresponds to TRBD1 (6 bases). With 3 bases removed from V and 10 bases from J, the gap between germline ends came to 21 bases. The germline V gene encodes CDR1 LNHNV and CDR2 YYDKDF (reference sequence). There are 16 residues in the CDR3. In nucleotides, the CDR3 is TGTGCCACCAGCAGGGGCTGGGAGTCGTTACAGGGAAAACTGTTTTTT. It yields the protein CATSRGWESLQGKLFF.